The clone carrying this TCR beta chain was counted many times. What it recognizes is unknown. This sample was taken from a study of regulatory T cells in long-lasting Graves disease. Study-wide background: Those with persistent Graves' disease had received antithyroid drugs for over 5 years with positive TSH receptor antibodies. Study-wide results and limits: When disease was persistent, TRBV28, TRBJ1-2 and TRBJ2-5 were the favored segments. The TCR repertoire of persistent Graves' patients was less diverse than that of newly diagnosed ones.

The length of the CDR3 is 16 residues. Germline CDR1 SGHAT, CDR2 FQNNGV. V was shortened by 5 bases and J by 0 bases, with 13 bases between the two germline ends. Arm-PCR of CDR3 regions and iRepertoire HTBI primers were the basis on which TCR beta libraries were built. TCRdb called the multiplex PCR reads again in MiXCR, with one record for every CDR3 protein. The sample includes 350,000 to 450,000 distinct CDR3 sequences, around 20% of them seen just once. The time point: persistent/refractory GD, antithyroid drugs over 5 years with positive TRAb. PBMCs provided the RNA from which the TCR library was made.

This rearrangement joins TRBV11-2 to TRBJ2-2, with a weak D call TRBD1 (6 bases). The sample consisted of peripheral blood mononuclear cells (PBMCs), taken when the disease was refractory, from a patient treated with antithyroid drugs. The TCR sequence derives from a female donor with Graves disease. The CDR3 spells CASSHLRGANTGELFF. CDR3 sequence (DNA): TGTGCCAGCAGCCACCTCAGGGGAGCGAACACCGGGGAGCTGTTTTTT.